A selection of T cell receptor beta chains follows, all from one sample in a study of control samples from healthy donors and cancer patients. Data came from immunoSEQ multiplex PCR; TCRdb stores just in-frame clones and leaves some out. The sample yields 150,000 to 200,000 clones, of which the top ten take up 2% to 2.5%. Sequencing was done on a sample of blood. Every receptor here comes from a woman in her thirties in good health. The CDR3 runs from the conserved cysteine through the conserved F or W. The D gene is left open where the match is weak.

v_gene,d_gene,j_gene,CDR3nt,CDR3aa
TRBV11-2,-,TRBJ2-1,TGTGCCAGCAGCTTAGGGCCCCCCGATGAGCAGTTCTTC,CASSLGPPDEQFF
TRBV12-5,-,TRBJ1-2,TGTGCTAGTGCCGTAAACGGGGGACCCTATGGCTACACCTTC,CASAVNGGPYGYTF
TRBV28,-,TRBJ2-4,TGTGCCATCCTCGGACGGTGGGATCCCGTTCAGTACTTC,CAILGRWDPVQYF
TRBV7-8,-,TRBJ1-6,TGTGCCAGCAGCTTAGCAGGGGGGAATAATTCACCCCTCCACTTT,CASSLAGGNNSPLHF
TRBV5-1,TRBD1,TRBJ2-7,TGCGCCAGCAGCTTGGGACAGGGTGCGGGTTGGGAAGAGCAGTACTTC,CASSLGQGAGWEEQYF
TRBV7-2,TRBD1,TRBJ1-1,TGTGCCAGCAGCTCGACCTTGGACAGGGTCACTGAAGCTTTCTTT,CASSSTLDRVTEAFF
TRBV24-1,-,TRBJ2-3,TGTGCCACCAGTGGCCAGGGCACAGATACGCAGTATTTT,CATSGQGTDTQYF
TRBV5-5,-,TRBJ1-6,TGTGCCAGCAGCTTGTCAAGGCAGCAGCGATCACCCCTCCACTTT,CASSLSRQQRSPLHF
TRBV4-2,-,TRBJ1-6,TGTGCCAGCAGCCAAAGGACGGGGTATTCACCCCTCCACTTT,CASSQRTGYSPLHF
TRBV11-2,-,TRBJ2-2,TGTGCCAGCAAGGAAACCGGGGAGCTGTTTTTT,CASKETGELFF
TRBV6-5,-,TRBJ2-4,TGTGCCAGCAAGGTGGCGCTAGCCAAAAACATTCAGTACTTC,CASKVALAKNIQYF
TRBV12-3/TRBV12-4,-,TRBJ1-2,TGTGCCAGCAGTTTGGGCACGTGGTACACCTTC,CASSLGTWYTF
TRBV6-5,TRBD1,TRBJ2-7,TGTGCCAGCAAGCAACCGGGACAGTATTACGAGCAGTACTTC,CASKQPGQYYEQYF
TRBV6-5,-,TRBJ1-6,TGTGCCGCGGGAGGGGGAGGGGTGTTGAATTCACCCCTCCACTTT,CAAGGGGVLNSPLHF
TRBV5-6,TRBD1,TRBJ2-1,TGTGCCAGCAGCCGCCTAGGACAGGGGGGCAATGAGCAGTTCTTC,CASSRLGQGGNEQFF
TRBV5-1,-,TRBJ1-3,TGCGCCAGCAGCCTCCAGACAGGAGTCTCTGGAAACACCATATATTTT,CASSLQTGVSGNTIYF
TRBV5-6,-,TRBJ2-1,TGTGCCAGCAGTTCTTACTCTAGCGCTTACAATGAGCAGTTCTTC,CASSSYSSAYNEQFF
TRBV28,-,TRBJ1-4,TGTGCCAGCAGTTCCCCCGGGCAGGGAGAAAAACTGTTTTTT,CASSSPGQGEKLFF
TRBV18,TRBD1,TRBJ1-6,TGTGCCAGCTCACATGAAAGTAGACAGGGAAGGCGTAATTCACCCCTCCACTTT,CASSHESRQGRRNSPLHF